One and the same sample provided the 21 T cell receptor beta chains below, sequenced in a study of blood T cell repertoires in COVID-19 (TCRdb year 2020). The library relied on the immunoSEQ multiplex PCR assay. The immuneACCESS repertoire file appears here via TCRdb, limited to in-frame rearrangements. These files lack a portion of the clones; in checked studies, under half of the deficit traces to unresolved V genes, and the cause of the others is not known. This sample holds more than 200,000 clones; about nine tenths were observed only once. The ten largest clones add up to around 6% of the sample. Material for sequencing was PBMCs or T cells enriched from blood (not recorded which). The receptors stem from a woman aged 30 to 39 with acute COVID-19.

V gene TRBV24-1 combines with J gene TRBJ2-1; possible D gene TRBD1, 5 bases. Germline values: CDR1 KGHDR, CDR2 SFDVKD. The CDR3 contains 14 residues. Deletions cut 3 bases from V and 10 bases from J, with 15 bases between. CDR3 bases: TGTGCCACCAGTGATCCGGTAAAGGGGTCGGAGCAGTTCTTC. Its protein is CATSDPVKGSEQFF.

V gene TRBV12-3 or TRBV12-4 combines with J gene TRBJ2-7, with 7 bases matching TRBD1. Losses at the gene ends were 2 bases for V and 6 bases for J; bases not matched to a gene: 4. This CDR3 region has 13 residues. CDR3 DNA: TGTGCCAGCAGTTTAAACGACAGGGCCGAGCAGTACTTC. Protein: CASSLNDRAEQYF.

The V and J genes are TRBV5-1 and TRBJ1-3, with D maybe TRBD1 (5 bases). V lost 0 bases to trimming and J lost 0 bases, with 7 bases between them. Germline loops: CDR1 SGHRS, CDR2 YFSETQ. CDR3 size: 15 residues. The CDR3 DNA is TGCGCCAGCAGCTTGGGCGACAGCTCTGGAAACACCATATATTTT. This translates into CASSLGDSSGNTIYF.

This clone was seen once. The V gene is TRBV28, the J gene TRBJ2-7, with no clear D. In germline, CDR1 is MDHEN, CDR2 SYDVKM. The CDR3 has 14 residues. The germline V and J ends were trimmed by 3 bases and 0 bases, with 9 bases remaining between them. The CDR3 region is CASSFGGSSYEQYF. DNA for the CDR3: TGTGCCAGCAGTTTTGGTGGCAGCTCCTACGAGCAGTACTTC.

This rearrangement joins TRBV3-1 (or the pseudogene TRBV3-2) to TRBJ2-2; TRBD1 is a possible D gene (6 bases). The CDR3 loop spans 16 amino acids. V was pared by 6 bases and J by 7 bases, with 21 bases between. CDR1 is LGHDT, CDR2 YNNKEL, per germline (reference sequence). The CDR3 DNA is TGTGCCAGCAGTCACAGCCCACCGACAGGCCGCGGGGAGCTGTTTTTT. Encoded protein: CASSHSPPTGRGELFF.

Remarks on this clone: The sample holds other DNA sequences that translate to the same CDR3. The rearrangement uses TRBV6-5 and TRBJ1-2, with D possibly matching TRBD1 (5 bases). The germline V gene has CDR1 MNHEY and CDR2 SVGAGI. V lost 0 bases and J 6 bases, leaving 8 bases between the germline ends. The CDR3 is 13 residues long. Here the CDR3 reads CASSYSTGDGYTF. In DNA form, the CDR3 reads TGTGCCAGCAGTTACTCGACGGGGGATGGCTACACCTTC.

This rearrangement joins TRBV6-5 to TRBJ1-2; 9 bases fit TRBD1. The ends lost 0 bases at V and 6 bases at J; junction bases unmatched: 8. Germline V lookup: CDR1 MNHEY, CDR2 SVGAGI. The CDR3 runs 16 residues. CDR3 bases: TGTGCCAGCAGTTACTCGACAGGGGGGAATGTCGATGGCTACACCTTC. Residues: CASSYSTGGNVDGYTF.

CDR3 DNA: TGTGCCTGGAGTTCAGGGGCTGGAAACACCATATATTTT. This gives the protein CAWSSGAGNTIYF. This sequence joins TRBV30 and TRBJ1-3; tentative D call: TRBD1 (6 bases). This CDR3 is 13 amino acids long. Trimming took 2 bases from V and 2 from J, leaving 7 bases between them. The germline V gene encodes CDR1 GTSNPN and CDR2 SVGIG (reference sequence). The entire variable domain, with the rest obtained from reference TRBV30 and TRBJ1-3, is as follows: SQTIHQWPATLVQPVGSPLSLECTVEGTSNPNLYWYRQAAGRGLQLLFYSVGIGQISSEVPQNLSASRPQDRQFILSSKKLLLSDSGFYLCAWSSGAGNTIYFGEGSWLTVV.

This clone was counted once. The rearrangement joins TRBV12-5 to TRBJ2-2, with 8 bases lining up with TRBD2. The germline V gene encodes CDR1 LGHNT and CDR2 FRNRAP. CDR3 size: 16 residues. V lost 3 bases and J lost 4; bases outside the gene matches: 7. This CDR3 is CASGFWASGPTGELFF. The CDR3 DNA is TGTGCTAGTGGTTTTTGGGCTAGCGGGCCCACCGGGGAGCTGTTTTTT.

V is TRBV5-5 and J is TRBJ1-1, with 9 bases matching TRBD1. CDR3 length: 15 residues. The V gene's germline CDR1 is SGHKS and CDR2 YYEKEE (reference sequence). The V gene end was trimmed by 4 bases and the J gene end by 1 base; junction bases not matched to a gene: 5. CDR3 in DNA: TGTGCCAGCAGCCGGATGGGACAGGGGAACACTGAAGCTTTCTTT. As protein: CASSRMGQGNTEAFF.

CDR3 residues: CASSWRTSYGEQYF. The CDR3 coding sequence is TGTGCCAGCAGTTGGAGGACTAGCTACGGCGAGCAGTACTTC. This rearrangement joins TRBV6-5 to TRBJ2-7; TRBD2 agrees at 8 bases. Germline V lookup: CDR1 MNHEY, CDR2 SVGAGI. Trimming at V came to 4 bases and at J to 6 bases, leaving 8 bases not matched to a gene. The CDR3 sequence is 14 residues long.

The chain uses TRBV21-1 and TRBJ1-2; no DNA check was done on the table's D call, TRBD1. TRBV21-1 is noted as a pseudogene. CDR3 length equals 17 residues. The CDR3 here is CASSKVWGQGRNYGYTF. The CDR3 DNA reads as TGTGCCAGCAGCAAAGTGTGGGGACAGGGGAGGAACTATGGCTACACCTTC.

The CDR3 DNA follows: TGTGCCAGCAGCTTACGGAGCTCCTATAATTCACCCCTCCACTTT. As protein: CASSLRSSYNSPLHF. The chain carries TRBV5-6 and TRBJ1-6; D unclear. The CDR3 extends over 15 amino acids. V lost 2 bases and J 0 bases, leaving 6 bases between the germline ends. The germline CDR1 and CDR2 sequences are SGHDT and YYEEEE. Supplemented by reference TRBV5-6 and TRBJ1-6, the full variable domain reads DAGVTQSPTHLIKTRGQQVTLRCSPKSGHDTVSWYQQALGQGPQFIFQYYEEEERQRGNFPDRFSGHQFPNYSSELNVNALLLGDSALYLCASSLRSSYNSPLHFGNGTRLTVT.

CDR3 in amino acids: CASSWTSGGATDTQYF. In DNA, the CDR3 is TGTGCCAGCAGCTGGACTAGCGGGGGGGCTACAGATACGCAGTATTTT. The rearrangement uses TRBV7-3 and TRBJ2-3, with 15 nucleotides matching TRBD2. Trimming at V came to 4 bases and at J to 3 bases, leaving 2 bases not matched to a gene. The CDR3 runs to 16 residues. The germline V gene encodes CDR1 SGHTA and CDR2 FQGTGA.

A few counts support this clone. Other DNA variants within this sample encode the same CDR3. This rearrangement joins TRBV6-5 to TRBJ1-5; D ambiguous. Trimming removed 5 bases from V and 3 bases from J, with 11 bases in between. The CDR3 is 14 residues long. Germline V gives CDR1 MNHEY, CDR2 SVGAGI. The CDR3 is CASSPGLTNQPQHF. As DNA, the CDR3 is TGTGCCAGCAGTCCTGGACTGACCAATCAGCCCCAGCATTTT.

This chain links TRBV11-3 with TRBJ2-7; 7 nucleotides agree with TRBD1. The ends lost 3 bases at V and 4 bases at J; junction bases unmatched: 3. The CDR3 contains 13 residues. Germline lookup yields CDR1 SGHNT and CDR2 YENEEA. In DNA form, the CDR3 reads TGTGCCAGCAGCTTGAAGACAGGGTACGAGCAGTACTTC. Amino acid sequence: CASSLKTGYEQYF. Full variable domain (rest looked up from reference TRBV11-3 and TRBJ2-7): EAGVVQSPRYKIIEKKQPVAFWCNPISGHNTLYWYLQNLGQGPELLIRYENEEAVDDSQLPKDRFSAERLKGVDSTLKIQPAELGDSAVYLCASSLKTGYEQYFGPGTRLTVT.

V and J are TRBV15 and TRBJ1-2; D uncertain. The CDR3 has 14 residues. Germline V gene lookup returns CDR1 LNHNV and CDR2 YYDKDF (reference sequence). Trimming pared 1 base from V and 6 bases from J, leaving 12 bases between. CDR3 in amino acids: CATSRGRDWDGYTF. The CDR3 bases are TGTGCCACCAGCAGAGGGAGGGATTGGGATGGCTACACCTTC.

V usage is TRBV7-9 and J usage is TRBJ1-6; D call uncertain. Germline CDR1 reads SEHNR; CDR2 reads FQNEAQ (reference sequence). The CDR3 totals 14 residues. V dropped 4 bases and J dropped 7 bases, with 11 bases sitting between them. The CDR3 coding sequence is TGTGCCAGCAGCTCTGAGAGTTTAAATTCACCCCTCCACTTT. Its translation is CASSSESLNSPLHF.

The V and J genes are TRBV3-1 (or the pseudogene TRBV3-2) and TRBJ1-1; D may be TRBD1 (6 bases). The germline V and J ends were trimmed by 4 bases and 8 bases, with 17 bases remaining between them. The CDR3 spans 14 residues. Germline assignment: CDR1 LGHDT and CDR2 YNNKEL (reference sequence). The CDR3 nucleotides read TGTGCCAGCAGCCCGAGGGACACTTTGCGGGAAGCTTTCTTT. It yields the protein CASSPRDTLREAFF.

The chain has TRBV6-5 and TRBJ2-7; D possibly corresponds to TRBD2 (5 bases). Germline loops: CDR1 MNHEY, CDR2 SVGAGI. Trimming took 6 bases from V and 7 from J, leaving 16 bases between them. The CDR3 consists of 13 residues. The CDR3 reads CASRFGEGSEQYF. The DNA for the CDR3 is TGTGCCAGCAGATTCGGGGAAGGCTCGGAGCAGTACTTC.

This rearrangement joins TRBV7-9 to TRBJ1-3; no firm D call. CDR3 length: 12 residues. The V gene lost 4 bases and the J gene lost 4 bases, with 5 bases spanning the gap. Germline V CDR1 and CDR2: SEHNR, FQNEAQ (reference sequence). The chain's CDR3 is CASSSQGNTIYF. CDR3 sequence (DNA): TGTGCCAGCAGCTCACAGGGAAACACCATATATTTT.